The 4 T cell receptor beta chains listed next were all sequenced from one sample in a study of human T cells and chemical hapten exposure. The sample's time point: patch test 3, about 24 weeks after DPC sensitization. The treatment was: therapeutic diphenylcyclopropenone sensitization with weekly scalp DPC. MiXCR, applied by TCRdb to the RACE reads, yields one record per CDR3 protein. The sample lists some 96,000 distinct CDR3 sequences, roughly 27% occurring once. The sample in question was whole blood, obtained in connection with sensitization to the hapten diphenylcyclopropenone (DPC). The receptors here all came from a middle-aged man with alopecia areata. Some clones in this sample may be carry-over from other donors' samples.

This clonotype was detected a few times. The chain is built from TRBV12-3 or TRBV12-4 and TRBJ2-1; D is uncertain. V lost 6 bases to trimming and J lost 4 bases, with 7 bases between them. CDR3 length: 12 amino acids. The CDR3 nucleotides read TGTGCCAGCAGCCCAGATTACAATGAGCAGTTCTTC. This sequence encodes CASSPDYNEQFF.

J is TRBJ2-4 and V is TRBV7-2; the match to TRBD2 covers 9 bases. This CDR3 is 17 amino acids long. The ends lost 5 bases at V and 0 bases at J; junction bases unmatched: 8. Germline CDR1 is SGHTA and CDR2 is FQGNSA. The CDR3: CASSPESGRLAKNIQYF. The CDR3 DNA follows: TGTGCCAGCAGCCCTGAAAGCGGGAGGCTAGCCAAAAACATTCAGTACTTC.

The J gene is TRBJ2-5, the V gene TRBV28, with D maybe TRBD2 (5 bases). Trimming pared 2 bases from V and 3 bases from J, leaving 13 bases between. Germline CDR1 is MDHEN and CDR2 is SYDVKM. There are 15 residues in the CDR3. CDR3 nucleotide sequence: TGTGCCAGCAGTTTAATAGCGACTAAGAAAGAGACCCAGTACTTC. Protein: CASSLIATKKETQYF.

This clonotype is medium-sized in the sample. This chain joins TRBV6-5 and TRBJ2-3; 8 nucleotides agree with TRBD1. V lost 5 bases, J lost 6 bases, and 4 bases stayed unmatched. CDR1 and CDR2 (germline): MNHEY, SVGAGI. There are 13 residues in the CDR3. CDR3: CASSTGQVDTQYF. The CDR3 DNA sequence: TGTGCCAGCAGTACGGGACAGGTGGATACGCAGTATTTT.